This entry is about one T cell receptor beta chain. PCR amplification relied on 60 Vbeta primers (plus 13 Jbeta primers). The table came from immunoSEQ multiplex PCR; TCRdb's copy has only in-frame clones and leaves some out. In the table there are some 180,000 clones, roughly 68% of which are singletons. The sample originates from a study of cytomegalovirus exposure and HLA in healthy donors. Turning to the study itself: As released early, the data held 75 million to 90 million unique TCRs from HLA-typed donors.

The CDR3 loop spans 14 amino acids. V was cut by 8 bases and J by 5 bases, with 19 bases left in between. Germline V CDR1 and CDR2: SNHLY, FYNNEI. Sequences were obtained from PBMCs. The chain couples TRBV2 to TRBJ2-7, with a tentative D call TRBD2 (5 bases). This TCR derives from a woman aged 25-40 years in good health and CMV-seronegative. The DNA of the CDR3 is TGTGCCAGCTCCTATAGGACTTCTCCCGACGAGCAGTACTTC. This sequence encodes CASSYRTSPDEQYF. The complete variable domain, with remaining parts taken from reference TRBV2 and TRBJ2-7, reads EPEVTQTPSHQVTQMGQEVILRCVPISNHLYFYWYRQILGQKVEFLVSFYNNEISEKSEIFDDQFSVERPDGSNFTLKIRSTKLEDSAMYFCASSYRTSPDEQYFGPGTRLTVT.